These 17 T cell receptor beta chains were sequenced from one sample in a study of T cells after yellow fever vaccination. TCRdb itself ran the 5' RACE reads through MiXCR, one entry per CDR3 protein. The data hold about 300,000 distinct CDR3 sequences, with approximately 8% observed a single time. The sample here was CD4+ T cells sorted from PBMCs, taken 5 days after the yellow fever booster vaccination. The receptors shown here come from a man between 18 and 29 years old who received the YFV17D yellow fever vaccine.

This clonotype was seen only a few times. This chain joins TRBV5-1 and TRBJ2-3; 7 nucleotides agree with TRBD2. From germline, CDR1 is SGHRS and CDR2 YFSETQ. V lost 7 bases and J lost 3; bases outside the gene matches: 8. There are 14 residues in the CDR3. The CDR3 DNA reads TGCGCCAGCCGACGCGGGGGAATTACAGATACGCAGTATTTT. This gives the protein CASRRGGITDTQYF.

This chain joins TRBV12-3 or TRBV12-4 and TRBJ1-2; no definite D call. V dropped 3 bases and J dropped 10 bases, with 24 bases sitting between them. This CDR3 region has 16 residues. CDR3 protein: CASSFWQPIEPDVYTF. CDR3 nucleotide sequence: TGTGCCAGCAGTTTCTGGCAACCCATTGAGCCTGATGTCTACACCTTC.

This clonotype was seen only a few times. The rearrangement joins TRBV20-1 to TRBJ1-5; TRBD1 is a possible D gene (5 bases). CDR1 and CDR2 from the germline V gene are DFQATT and SNEGSKA (reference sequence). Trimming removed 1 base at V and 6 bases at J, with 13 bases between. The CDR3 contains 14 residues. The CDR3 sequence is CSARARQGAQPQHF. The CDR3 nucleotides are TGCAGTGCTAGAGCGCGGCAGGGCGCTCAGCCCCAGCATTTT.

This clonotype was observed a handful of times. The chain recombines TRBV3-1 with TRBJ2-7; perhaps TRBD1 as D (6 bases). CDR1 LGHDT and CDR2 YNNKEL come from the germline V gene (reference sequence). Trimming stripped 4 bases from V and 6 bases from J, with 13 bases between. This CDR3 has 13 amino acids. The CDR3 coding sequence is TGTGCCAGCAGCCGTAACCGAGGGGGCGAGCAGTACTTC. As protein: CASSRNRGGEQYF.

This clonotype was counted only a few times. The chain employs TRBV9 and TRBJ2-1; D gene unclear. This CDR3 has 13 amino acids. The V gene's germline CDR1 is SGDLS and CDR2 YYNGEE. The ends were cut back, 0 bases at V and 6 bases at J, with 7 bases in the middle. CDR3 amino acids: CASSVALPNEQFF. Here the CDR3 DNA reads TGTGCCAGCAGCGTAGCGCTCCCCAATGAGCAGTTCTTC.

This chain connects TRBV10-3 to TRBJ2-1, with D tentatively TRBD1 or TRBD2 (6 bases each). This CDR3 has 14 amino acids. Trimming took 8 bases from V and 5 from J, leaving 16 bases between them. Germline V CDR1 and CDR2: ENHRY, SYGVKD. CDR3 amino acids: CAIWRGATNNEQFF. In DNA form, the CDR3 reads TGTGCCATCTGGAGGGGGGCCACAAACAATGAGCAGTTCTTC.

In this sample, this clonotype turned up a few times. The V gene is TRBV11-2, the J gene TRBJ2-7; D is perhaps TRBD2 (5 bases). Trimming cost V 5 bases and J 1 base, with 12 bases left between them. Germline values: CDR1 SGHAT, CDR2 FQNNGV. The CDR3 spans 14 residues. CDR3 nucleotides: TGTGCCAGCAGCACCCTACTAGTTTCCTACGAGCAGTACGTC. Its protein product is CASSTLLVSYEQYV.

This clonotype turned up a few times. This chain links TRBV20-1 with TRBJ2-2, with D maybe TRBD1 (6 bases). The V and J ends lost 5 bases and 4 bases respectively, with 14 bases between them. Germline V gene lookup returns CDR1 DFQATT and CDR2 SNEGSKA (reference sequence). The CDR3 totals 14 residues. CDR3 DNA sequence: TGCAGTGCTCCAAGAGGGGGTCGCACCGGGGAGCTGTTTTTT. It translates to CSAPRGGRTGELFF.

The sample holds a few counts of this clonotype. The chain recombines TRBV5-6 with TRBJ1-2; D gene uncertain. Germline values: CDR1 SGHDT, CDR2 YYEEEE. The CDR3 contains 14 residues. V was trimmed by 4 bases and J by 2 bases, leaving 12 bases between them. The CDR3 DNA reads as TGTGCCAGCAGCCGAGAAAGACGGAACTATGGCTACACCTTC. This translates into CASSRERRNYGYTF.

The chain is built from TRBV4-3 and TRBJ2-5; D might be TRBD1 (7 bases). Trimming pared 2 bases from V and 2 bases from J, leaving 18 bases between. CDR1 and CDR2 from the germline V gene are LGHNA and YSLEER. The CDR3 consists of 17 residues. CDR3 loop: CASSQNPGGDSQETQYF. Written as DNA, the CDR3 is TGCGCCAGCAGCCAAAACCCGGGCGGGGACAGTCAAGAGACCCAGTACTTC.

This clonotype came up a few times. This chain's CDR3 is CASSPAGDWDWHF. The CDR3 DNA reads as TGTGCCAGCAGTCCGGCCGGGGACTGGGATTGGCATTTT. The chain is built from TRBV6-2 or TRBV6-3 and TRBJ1-5, with TRBD1 as a possible D gene (5 bases). The V gene's germline CDR1 is MNHEY and CDR2 SVGEGT. The CDR3 sequence is 13 residues long. V lost 5 bases and J 15 bases, leaving 20 bases between the germline ends.

This chain uses TRBV6-5 with TRBJ1-5, with a tentative D call TRBD1 (5 bases). The CDR3 runs to 18 residues. CDR1 is MNHEY, CDR2 SVGAGI, per germline. Between the trimmed V and J ends, which lost 3 bases and 2 bases, there was a span of 20 bases. CDR3 region: CASSYDHGDPGGNQPQHF. The CDR3 nucleotides read TGTGCCAGCAGTTATGACCACGGGGACCCTGGGGGCAATCAGCCCCAGCATTTT.

This clonotype was counted a few times. The chain carries TRBV11-2 and TRBJ1-4; no clear D gene. Germline loops: CDR1 SGHAT, CDR2 FQNNGV. The CDR3 runs 15 residues. V was clipped by 1 base and J by 3 bases, with 9 bases between them. CDR3 in DNA: TGTGCCAGCAGCTTAGGGGTCTACCCTAATGAAAAACTGTTTTTT. Translating gives CASSLGVYPNEKLFF.

V and J are TRBV6-6 and TRBJ2-3; perhaps TRBD2 as D (6 bases). V was clipped by 6 bases and J by 7 bases, with 14 bases between them. Germline CDR1 and CDR2: MNHNY and SVGAGI (reference sequence). This CDR3 contains 13 residues. The CDR3 sequence: CASSPLRGNTQYF. As DNA, the CDR3 is TGTGCCAGCAGCCCGCTCCGGGGGAATACGCAGTATTTT.

This clonotype was observed a handful of times. The chain recombines TRBV20-1 with TRBJ2-3; TRBD2 aligns across 10 bases. The CDR3 contains 16 residues. The ends lost 6 bases at V and 4 bases at J; junction bases unmatched: 13. Germline V CDR1 and CDR2: DFQATT, SNEGSKA (reference sequence). The CDR3: CSAPTGGLAVADTQYF. Written as DNA, the CDR3 is TGCAGTGCCCCTACCGGCGGACTAGCGGTCGCAGATACGCAGTATTTT.

This clonotype was counted between two and nine times. This sequence joins TRBV20-1 and TRBJ2-3, with D possibly being TRBD1 (5 bases). Trimming removed 5 bases from V and 3 bases from J, with 15 bases in between. In germline, CDR1 is DFQATT, CDR2 SNEGSKA (reference sequence). The CDR3 runs to 14 residues. The CDR3 loop reads CSAESPTETDTQYF. DNA of the CDR3: TGCAGTGCTGAGAGTCCGACAGAGACAGATACGCAGTATTTT.

The genes are TRBV5-1 and TRBJ2-1; 11 nucleotides align to TRBD1. The CDR3 extends over 15 amino acids. With 4 bases clipped from V and 2 bases from J, the junction kept 2 bases outside the gene matches. Germline loops: CDR1 SGHRS, CDR2 YFSETQ. The CDR3 region has the DNA TGCGCCAGCAGCGGGACAGGGGGGACCTACAATGAGCAGTTCTTC. It is translated as CASSGTGGTYNEQFF.